This T cell receptor beta chain was sequenced for a study of blood T cell repertoires in COVID-19. Study-level background: Both acute and convalescent COVID-19 samples were obtained from the United States, Italy and Spain. From T cells, B-cell-depleted T cells, or PBMCs came the material, which was cDNA or gDNA.

How the authors handled the data: Estimation of nucleated cell counts was performed using reference gene primer amplification. Measured with immunoSEQ multiplex PCR; TCRdb has only the in-frame clones, and not every one. For V, J and clone size, that table is used; D and trimming come from the DNA. This table holds more than 200,000 clones, 70% to 90% found once. The CDR3 runs 14 residues. Germline V gives CDR1 SGHRS, CDR2 YFSETQ. V was trimmed by 0 bases and J by 4 bases, leaving 10 bases between them. Material: peripheral blood. The receptor's source is a woman between 65 and 79 years old with active or convalescent COVID-19. J is TRBJ1-2 and V is TRBV5-1, with D perhaps TRBD1 (6 bases). The chain's CDR3 is CASSLGQELYGYTF. The CDR3 DNA is TGCGCCAGCAGCTTGGGACAGGAACTCTATGGCTACACCTTC.